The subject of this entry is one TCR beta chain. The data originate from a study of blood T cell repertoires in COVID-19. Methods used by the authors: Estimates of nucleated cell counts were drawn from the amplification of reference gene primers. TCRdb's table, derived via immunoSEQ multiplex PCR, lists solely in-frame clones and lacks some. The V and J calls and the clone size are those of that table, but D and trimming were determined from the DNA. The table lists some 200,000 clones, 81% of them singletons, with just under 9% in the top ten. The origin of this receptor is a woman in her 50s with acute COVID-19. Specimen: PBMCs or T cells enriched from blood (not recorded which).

CDR3 sequence (DNA): TGTGCCAGCAGCGTAGCCAGGGGCTCTGGAAACACCATATATTTT. Protein sequence: CASSVARGSGNTIYF. The rearrangement joins TRBV9 to TRBJ1-3; TRBD1 might be the D (6 bases). Trimming cost V 0 bases and J 0 bases, with 7 bases left between them. The CDR3 has 15 residues. Germline CDR1 and CDR2: SGDLS and YYNGEE.